The clone carrying this T cell receptor (beta chain) was counted between two and nine times. The record originates from a study of T cell responses to AZD1222 COVID-19 vaccine. The data were produced by immunoSEQ multiplex PCR, yet TCRdb's version contains in-frame clones alone and is incomplete. There are roughly 150,000 clones in the sample; over 80% occur only once, and roughly 3.8% lies in the top ten. V lost 4 bases, J lost 0 bases, and 6 bases lay in between. This CDR3 has 13 residues. The germline CDR1 and CDR2 sequences are SEHNR and FQNEAQ (reference sequence). This TCR was recovered from an adult who received the AZD1222 COVID-19 vaccine. This sequence joins TRBV7-9 and TRBJ1-1; no clear D. The sample was peripheral blood, taken 28 days after the second AZD1222 dose. The CDR3 here is CASSYRLNTEAFF. DNA of the CDR3: TGTGCCAGCAGCTACAGACTGAACACTGAAGCTTTCTTT.